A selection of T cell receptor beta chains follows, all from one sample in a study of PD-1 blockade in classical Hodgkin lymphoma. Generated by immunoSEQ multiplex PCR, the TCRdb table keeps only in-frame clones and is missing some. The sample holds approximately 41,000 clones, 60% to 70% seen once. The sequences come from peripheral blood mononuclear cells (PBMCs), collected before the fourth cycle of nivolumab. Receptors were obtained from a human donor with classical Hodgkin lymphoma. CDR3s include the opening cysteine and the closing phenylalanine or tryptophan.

CASSEADRAGEQFF | TRBJ2-1 | TRBV2
CASSPNGDTQYF | TRBJ2-3 | TRBV7-2
CASSQDPFPKTKGYTF | TRBJ1-2 | TRBV4-2
CASTSVGGYEQYF | TRBJ2-7 | TRBV28
CASSQDRTSGGLTDTQYF | TRBJ2-3 | TRBV4-1
CASSIAFGQPQHF | TRBJ1-5 | TRBV19
CASSLGSGTNTGELFF | TRBJ2-2 | TRBV7-9
CASSSIRSPTNEKLFF | TRBJ1-4 | TRBV28
CASSEVVGGARTGELFF | TRBJ2-2 | TRBV6-4
CASRTPFEGRTEAFF | TRBJ1-1 | TRBV19
CASTSPGVNEKLFF | TRBJ1-4 | TRBV6-5
CASSIPQGWNSPLHF | TRBJ1-6 | TRBV19
CASSPGLAGGQDTQYF | TRBJ2-3 | TRBV7-2
CASSSRDHYGYTF | TRBJ1-2 | TRBV11-2
CASSLGQEYSGNTIYF | TRBJ1-3 | TRBV5-8
CASSIDRMDQETQYF | TRBJ2-5 | TRBV11-2
CASSLGQGWEKLFF | TRBJ1-4 | TRBV5-1
CASSPRTGGYQPQHF | TRBJ1-5 | TRBV7-2
CASSHPGTGSYGYTF | TRBJ1-2 | TRBV4-1
CASSPRTGVQPQHF | TRBJ1-5 | TRBV19
CASSYSDRYEQYF | TRBJ2-7 | TRBV6-5
CASTISGTGDYGYTF | TRBJ1-2 | TRBV19
CASSLTKNIQYF | TRBJ2-4 | TRBV7-2
CASSVGRDPYNEQFF | TRBJ2-1 | TRBV9
CASSHFRESAGNTIYF | TRBJ1-3 | TRBV4-2
CASSQDPAYTQYF | TRBJ2-3 | TRBV4-3
CASSPGTANTEAFF | TRBJ1-1 | TRBV19
CASSQSRQGHRGYTF | TRBJ1-2 | TRBV6-5
CASSLDGGLPPREQFF | TRBJ2-1 | TRBV5-8
CASSTGAGYEKLFF | TRBJ1-4 | TRBV19
CATSSEGGATDTQYF | TRBJ2-3 | TRBV15
CASSPQSSLSYEQYF | TRBJ2-7 | TRBV6-6
CASSLGRGTAGELFF | TRBJ2-2 | TRBV5-1
CASTATGATYEQYF | TRBJ2-7 | TRBV28
CASSLAGWATGELFF | TRBJ2-2 | TRBV7-2
CASSTEITEAFF | TRBJ1-1 | TRBV21-1
CASSLEAGGYEQYF | TRBJ2-7 | TRBV7-2